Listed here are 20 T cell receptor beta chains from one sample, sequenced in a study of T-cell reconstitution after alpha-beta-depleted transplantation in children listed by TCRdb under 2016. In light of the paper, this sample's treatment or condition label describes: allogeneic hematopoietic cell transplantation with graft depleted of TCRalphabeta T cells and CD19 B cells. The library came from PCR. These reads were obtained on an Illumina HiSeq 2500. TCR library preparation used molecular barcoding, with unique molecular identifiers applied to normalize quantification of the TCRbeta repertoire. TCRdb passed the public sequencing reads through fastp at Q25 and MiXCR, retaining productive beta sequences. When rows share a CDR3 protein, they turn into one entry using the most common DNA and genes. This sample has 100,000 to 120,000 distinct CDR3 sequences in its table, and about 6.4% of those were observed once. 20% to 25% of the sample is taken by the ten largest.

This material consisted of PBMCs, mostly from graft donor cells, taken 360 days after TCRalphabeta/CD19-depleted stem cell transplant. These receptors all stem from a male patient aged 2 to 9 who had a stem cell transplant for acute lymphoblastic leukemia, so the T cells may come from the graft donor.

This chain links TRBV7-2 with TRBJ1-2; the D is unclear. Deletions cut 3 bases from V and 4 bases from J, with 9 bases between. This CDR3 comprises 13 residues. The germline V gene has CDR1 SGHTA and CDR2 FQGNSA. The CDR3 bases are TGTGCCAGCAGCTTCCCCGCCGTCTATGGCTACACCTTC. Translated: CASSFPAVYGYTF.

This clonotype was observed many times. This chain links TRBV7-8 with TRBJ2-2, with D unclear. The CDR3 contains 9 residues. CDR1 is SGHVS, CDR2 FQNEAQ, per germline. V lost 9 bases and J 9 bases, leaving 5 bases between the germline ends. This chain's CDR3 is CASGRELFF. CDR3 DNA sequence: TGTGCCAGTGGAAGGGAGCTGTTTTTT.

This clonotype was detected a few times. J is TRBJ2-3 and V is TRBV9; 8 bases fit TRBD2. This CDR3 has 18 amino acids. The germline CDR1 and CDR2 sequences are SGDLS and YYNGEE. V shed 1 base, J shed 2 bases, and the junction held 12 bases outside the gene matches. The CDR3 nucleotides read TGTGCCAGCAGCGTACCGCTGAGCGGGGGCGGGCACACAGATACGCAGTATTTT. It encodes CASSVPLSGGGHTDTQYF.

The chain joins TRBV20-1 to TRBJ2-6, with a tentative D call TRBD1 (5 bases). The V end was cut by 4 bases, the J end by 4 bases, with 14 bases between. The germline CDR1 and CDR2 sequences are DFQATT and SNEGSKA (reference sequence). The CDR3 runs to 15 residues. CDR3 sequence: CSAIGQESGANVLTF. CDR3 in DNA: TGCAGTGCTATTGGACAAGAGTCCGGGGCCAACGTCCTGACTTTC.

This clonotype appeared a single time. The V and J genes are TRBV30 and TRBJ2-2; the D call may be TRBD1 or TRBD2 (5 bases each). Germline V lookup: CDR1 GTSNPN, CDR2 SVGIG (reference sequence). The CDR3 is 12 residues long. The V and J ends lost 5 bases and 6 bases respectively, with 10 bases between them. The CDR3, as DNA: TGTGCCTGGGAGGGGATAGCCGGGGAGCTGTTTTTT. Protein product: CAWEGIAGELFF.

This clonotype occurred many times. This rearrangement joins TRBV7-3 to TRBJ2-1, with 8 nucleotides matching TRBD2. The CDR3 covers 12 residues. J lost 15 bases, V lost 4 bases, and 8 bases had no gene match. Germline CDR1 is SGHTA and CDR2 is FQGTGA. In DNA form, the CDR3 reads TGTGCCAGCAGCTCTAAAGCGGGAGAGAGGTTCTTC. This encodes CASSSKAGERFF.

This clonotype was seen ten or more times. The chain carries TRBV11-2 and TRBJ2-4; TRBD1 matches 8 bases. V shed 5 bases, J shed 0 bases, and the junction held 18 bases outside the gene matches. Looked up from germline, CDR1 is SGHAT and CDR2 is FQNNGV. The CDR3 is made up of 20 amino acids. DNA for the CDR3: TGTGCCAGCAGCGTCCGGGACAGGCACTTTCCTTCGCTAGCCAAAAACATTCAGTACTTC. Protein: CASSVRDRHFPSLAKNIQYF. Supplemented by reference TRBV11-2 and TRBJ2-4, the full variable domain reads EAGVAQSPRYKIIEKRQSVAFWCNPISGHATLYWYQQILGQGPKLLIQFQNNGVVDDSQLPKDRFSAERLKGVDSTLKIQPAKLEDSAVYLCASSVRDRHFPSLAKNIQYFGAGTRLSVL.

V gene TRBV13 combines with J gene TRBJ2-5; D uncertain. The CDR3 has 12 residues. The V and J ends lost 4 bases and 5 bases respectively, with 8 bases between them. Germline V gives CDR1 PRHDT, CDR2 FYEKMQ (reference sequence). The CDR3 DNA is TGTGCCAGCAGCTCCGACACGGAGACCCAGTACTTC. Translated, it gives CASSSDTETQYF.

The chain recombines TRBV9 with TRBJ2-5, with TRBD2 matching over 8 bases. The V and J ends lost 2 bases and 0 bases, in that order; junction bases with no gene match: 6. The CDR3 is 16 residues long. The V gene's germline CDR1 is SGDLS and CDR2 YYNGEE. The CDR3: CASSVAGGRYQETQYF. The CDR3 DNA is TGTGCCAGCAGCGTCGCGGGGGGTAGATACCAAGAGACCCAGTACTTC.

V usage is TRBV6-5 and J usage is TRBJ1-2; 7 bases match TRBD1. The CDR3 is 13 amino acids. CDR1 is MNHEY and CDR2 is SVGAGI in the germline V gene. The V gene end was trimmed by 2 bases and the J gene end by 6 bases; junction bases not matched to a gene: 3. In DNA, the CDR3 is TGTGCCAGCAGTTACCGAGGGACAGATGGCTACACCTTC. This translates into CASSYRGTDGYTF.

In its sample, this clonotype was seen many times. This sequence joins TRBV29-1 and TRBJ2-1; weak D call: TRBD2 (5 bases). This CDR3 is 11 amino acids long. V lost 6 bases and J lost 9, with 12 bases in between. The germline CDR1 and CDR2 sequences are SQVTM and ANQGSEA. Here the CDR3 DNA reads TGCAGCGTCATGGGCGGAGGTGAGCAGTTCTTC. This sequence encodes CSVMGGGEQFF.

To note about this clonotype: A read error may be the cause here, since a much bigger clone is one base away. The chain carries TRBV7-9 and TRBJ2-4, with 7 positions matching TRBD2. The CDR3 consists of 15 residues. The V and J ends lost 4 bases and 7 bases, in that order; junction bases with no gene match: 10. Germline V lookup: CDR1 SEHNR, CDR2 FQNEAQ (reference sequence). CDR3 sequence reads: CASSSPPGGSNIQYF. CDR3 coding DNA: TGTGCCAGCAGCTCTCCCCCGGGAGGTTCGAACATTCAGTACTTC.

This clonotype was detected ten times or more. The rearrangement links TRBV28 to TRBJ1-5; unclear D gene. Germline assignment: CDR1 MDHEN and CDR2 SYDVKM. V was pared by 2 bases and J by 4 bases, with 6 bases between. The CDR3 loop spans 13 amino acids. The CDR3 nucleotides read TGTGCCAGCAGTTTAGATCAGAATCAGCCCCAGCATTTT. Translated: CASSLDQNQPQHF. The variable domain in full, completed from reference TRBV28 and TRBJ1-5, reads DVKVTQSSRYLVKRTGEKVFLECVQDMDHENMFWYRQDPGLGLRLIYFSYDVKMKEKGDIPEGYSVSREKKERFSLILESASTNQTSMYLCASSLDQNQPQHFGDGTRLSIL.

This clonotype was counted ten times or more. DNA of the CDR3: TGCGCCAGCAGTTCCCTCGACAGTCCCTACGAGCAGTACTTC. Translated: CASSSLDSPYEQYF. This chain links TRBV4-3 with TRBJ2-7; a weak D match, TRBD1 (5 bases). The germline gives CDR1 LGHNA, CDR2 YSLEER. The CDR3 spans 14 residues. V was trimmed by 6 bases and J by 2 bases, leaving 14 bases between them.

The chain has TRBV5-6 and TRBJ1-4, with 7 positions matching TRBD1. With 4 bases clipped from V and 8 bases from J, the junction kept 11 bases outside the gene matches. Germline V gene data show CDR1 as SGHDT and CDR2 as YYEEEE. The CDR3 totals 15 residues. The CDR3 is CASSLQTGRGEKLFF. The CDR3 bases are TGTGCCAGCAGCCTCCAGACAGGGCGAGGGGAAAAACTGTTTTTT.

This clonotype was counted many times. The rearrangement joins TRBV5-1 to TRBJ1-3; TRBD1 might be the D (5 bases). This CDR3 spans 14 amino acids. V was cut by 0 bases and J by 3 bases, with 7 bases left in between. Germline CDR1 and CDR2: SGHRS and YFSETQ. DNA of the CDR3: TGCGCCAGCAGCTTGGGGACACTTGGAAACACCATATATTTT. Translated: CASSLGTLGNTIYF.

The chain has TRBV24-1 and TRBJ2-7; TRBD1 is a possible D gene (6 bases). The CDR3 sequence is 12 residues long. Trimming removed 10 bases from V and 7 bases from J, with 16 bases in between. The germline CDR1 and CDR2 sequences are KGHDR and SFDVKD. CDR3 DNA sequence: TGTGCCACAGCCCAGGGGACCGGGGAGCAGTACTTC. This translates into CATAQGTGEQYF.

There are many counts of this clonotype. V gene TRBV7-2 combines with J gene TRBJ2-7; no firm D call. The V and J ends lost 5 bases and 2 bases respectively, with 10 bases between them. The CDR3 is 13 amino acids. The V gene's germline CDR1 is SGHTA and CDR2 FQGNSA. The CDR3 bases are TGTGCCAGCAGCCCCCATATCCCCTACGAGCAGTACTTC. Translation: CASSPHIPYEQYF.

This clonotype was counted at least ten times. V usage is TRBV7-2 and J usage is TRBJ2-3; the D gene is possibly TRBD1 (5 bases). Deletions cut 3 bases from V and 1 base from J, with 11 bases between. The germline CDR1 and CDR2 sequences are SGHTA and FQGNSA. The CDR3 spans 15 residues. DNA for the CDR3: TGTGCCAGCAGCTTCCTTAGGGGTGGCACAGATACGCAGTATTTT. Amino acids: CASSFLRGGTDTQYF.

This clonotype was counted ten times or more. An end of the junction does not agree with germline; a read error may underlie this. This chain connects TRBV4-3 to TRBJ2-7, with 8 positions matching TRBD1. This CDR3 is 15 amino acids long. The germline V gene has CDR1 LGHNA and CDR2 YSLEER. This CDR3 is CASSQAGQGSHEQYF. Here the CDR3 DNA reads TGCGCCAGCAGCCAAGCCGGACAGGGCTCCCACGAGCAGTACTTC.